This T cell receptor (beta chain) was recovered during a study of blood T cell repertoires in COVID-19. Study at large: The analysed material was cDNA or gDNA that came from T cells, B-cell-depleted T cells, or PBMCs.

This clone turned up a few times. In the study's own analysis: Amplified reference gene primers provided the basis for estimating nucleated cell counts. Sequencing was performed with immunoSEQ multiplex PCR; in TCRdb, only in-frame clones are kept and a portion is missing. Clone size and V and J calls were adopted from that table, with D and trimming inferred from the DNA. The data show about 110,000 clones, about 88% seen once. This CDR3 has 15 amino acids. CDR1 SNHLY and CDR2 FYNNEI come from the germline V gene. V gave up 3 bases and J gave up 7 bases, with 13 bases separating them. The receptor's source is a human donor in a cohort sampled during active COVID-19. The rearrangement uses TRBV2 and TRBJ1-6; D possibly corresponds to TRBD1 (6 bases). Sequences were obtained from peripheral blood. CDR3 amino acids: CASSEIVGQNSPLHF. The DNA of the CDR3 is TGTGCCAGCAGTGAGATTGTCGGACAGAATTCACCCCTCCACTTT. Filled out from reference TRBV2 and TRBJ1-6, the complete variable domain reads EPEVTQTPSHQVTQMGQEVILRCVPISNHLYFYWYRQILGQKVEFLVSFYNNEISEKSEIFDDQFSVERPDGSNFTLKIRSTKLEDSAMYFCASSEIVGQNSPLHFGNGTRLTVT.